A selection of T cell receptor beta chains follows, all from one sample in a study of technical replicates of blood from several donors. The method was immunoSEQ multiplex PCR; TCRdb's version includes in-frame clones alone and lacks a portion of them. The sample records 70,000 or so clones, over 70% being singletons. The sample consisted of PBMCs. The receptors were sampled from a human donor in good health. Some clones in this sample may be carry-over from other donors' samples. Each CDR3 is given with its conserved first and last residue. The D gene is left open where the match is weak. Clone size is not always given. Where it is, it says once, few, many or a class for expanded clones.

d_call	v_call	clone_size	j_call	cdr3_nt	cdr3_aa
-	TRBV11-2	once	TRBJ2-5	TGTGCCAGCACGGTCGGGGAGACCCAGTACTTC	CASTVGETQYF
-	TRBV5-6	-	TRBJ1-1	TGTGCCAGCAGCTTGGTCAGTGGCACTGAAGCTTTCTTT	CASSLVSGTEAFF
-	TRBV1	-	TRBJ1-1	TGCACCAGCAGCCAGGAAGCAGCGAAGGATCTCGAAGCTTTCTTT	CTSSQEAAKDLEAFF
TRBD1	TRBV6-6	-	TRBJ1-2	TGTGCCAGCAGTAAACAGGGGGCTTCGGGTGGCTACACCTTC	CASSKQGASGGYTF
-	TRBV27	-	TRBJ1-6	TGTGCCAGCAGTTTTGGGGCCAGGGGCAATTCACCCCTCCACTTT	CASSFGARGNSPLHF
-	TRBV30	-	TRBJ1-3	TGTGCCTGGGGCCTGTCTGGAAACACCATATATTTT	CAWGLSGNTIYF
-	TRBV7-2	-	TRBJ1-5	TGTGCCAGCAGCTTAGTTGGGGGGGGTGATAGCAATCAGCCCCAGCATTTT	CASSLVGGGDSNQPQHF
TRBD2	TRBV4-1	-	TRBJ2-7	TGCGCCAGCAGCCAGTCCAGCGGGGGTTTTGAGCAGTACTTC	CASSQSSGGFEQYF
-	TRBV10-3	-	TRBJ2-3	TGTGCCAGTAGCGCAAATCCCACCACGAATACGCAGTATTTT	CASSANPTTNTQYF
-	TRBV6-5	-	TRBJ1-2	TGTGCCAGCAGTTACCTAAACCGTCCAGGCTACACCTTC	CASSYLNRPGYTF